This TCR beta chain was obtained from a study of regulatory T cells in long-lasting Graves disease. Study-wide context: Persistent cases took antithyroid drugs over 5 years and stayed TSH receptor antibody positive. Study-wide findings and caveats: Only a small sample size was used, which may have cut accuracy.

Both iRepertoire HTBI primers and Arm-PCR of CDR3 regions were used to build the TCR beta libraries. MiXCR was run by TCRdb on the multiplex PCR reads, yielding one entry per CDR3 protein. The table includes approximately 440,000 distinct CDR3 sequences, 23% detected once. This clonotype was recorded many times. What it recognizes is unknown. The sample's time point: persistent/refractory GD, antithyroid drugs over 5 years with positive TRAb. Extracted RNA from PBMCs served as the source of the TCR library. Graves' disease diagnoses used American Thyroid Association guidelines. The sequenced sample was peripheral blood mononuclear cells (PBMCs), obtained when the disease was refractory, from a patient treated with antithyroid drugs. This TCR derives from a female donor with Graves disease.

CDR3 in DNA: TGTGCCAGCAGCTTCCCGACAGTCTATGGCTACACCTTC. This codes for CASSFPTVYGYTF. This chain joins TRBV7-2 and TRBJ1-2; D perhaps matches TRBD1 (5 bases). Trimming removed 3 bases from V and 4 bases from J, with 9 bases in between. This CDR3 has 13 amino acids. Germline-derived CDR1 and CDR2 are SGHTA and FQGNSA.